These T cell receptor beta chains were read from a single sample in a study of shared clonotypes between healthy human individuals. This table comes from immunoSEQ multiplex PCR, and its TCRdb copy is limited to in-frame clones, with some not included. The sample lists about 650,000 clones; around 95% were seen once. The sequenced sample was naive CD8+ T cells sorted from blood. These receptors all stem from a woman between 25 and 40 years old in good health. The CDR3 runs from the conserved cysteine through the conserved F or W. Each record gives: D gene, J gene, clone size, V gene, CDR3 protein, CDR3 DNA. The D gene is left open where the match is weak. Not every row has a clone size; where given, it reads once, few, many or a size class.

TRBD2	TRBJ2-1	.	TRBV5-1	CASSRSPPLAGHEQFF	TGCGCCAGCAGCCGAAGCCCACCGCTAGCGGGGCATGAGCAGTTCTTC
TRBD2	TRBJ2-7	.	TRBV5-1	CASSFGRGGSEQYF	TGCGCCAGCAGCTTCGGTCGAGGCGGGAGCGAGCAGTACTTC
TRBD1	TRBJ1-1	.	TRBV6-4	CASRDRVDTEAFF	TGTGCCAGCAGGGACAGGGTTGACACTGAAGCTTTCTTT
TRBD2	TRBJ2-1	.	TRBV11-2	CASSLWGRAGVIGNEQFF	TGTGCCAGCAGCTTATGGGGTCGGGCGGGAGTGATAGGCAATGAGCAGTTCTTC
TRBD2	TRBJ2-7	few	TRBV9	CASSPRTSGYEQYF	TGTGCCAGCAGCCCTCGGACTAGCGGCTACGAGCAGTACTTC
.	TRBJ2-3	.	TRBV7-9	CASSSGGNLGDTQYF	TGTGCCAGCAGCTCAGGCGGCAATTTAGGAGATACGCAGTATTTT
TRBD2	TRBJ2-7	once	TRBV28	CASSLQSGTYEQYF	TGTGCCAGCAGTTTACAAAGCGGGACCTACGAGCAGTACTTC
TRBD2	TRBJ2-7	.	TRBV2	CASRGGGRIYEQYF	TGTGCCAGCAGGGGCGGCGGGAGAATTTACGAGCAGTACTTC
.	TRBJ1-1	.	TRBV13	CASSHEGPNTEAFF	TGTGCCAGCAGCCACGAGGGGCCGAACACTGAAGCTTTCTTT
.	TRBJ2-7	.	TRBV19	CASSFGASYEQYF	TGTGCCAGTAGTTTCGGGGCCTCCTACGAGCAGTACTTC
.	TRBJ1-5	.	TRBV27	CASRGLVGNQPQHF	TGTGCCAGCCGTGGACTCGTCGGCAATCAGCCCCAGCATTTT
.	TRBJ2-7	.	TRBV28	CASSLDGTYEQYF	TGTGCCAGCAGCCTCGATGGTACCTACGAGCAGTACTTC
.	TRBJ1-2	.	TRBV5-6	CASSLVRAQTFGYTF	TGTGCCAGCAGCTTGGTACGGGCTCAGACCTTTGGCTACACCTTC
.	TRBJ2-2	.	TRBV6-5	CASSYMTGGGELFF	TGTGCCAGCAGTTACATGACAGGTGGCGGGGAGCTGTTTTTT
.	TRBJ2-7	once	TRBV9	CASSVGRTPVPEQYF	TGTGCCAGCAGCGTAGGGAGGACCCCTGTCCCCGAGCAGTACTTC
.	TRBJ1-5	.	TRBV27	CASSLGGPGQPQHF	TGTGCCAGCAGTTTAGGGGGGCCGGGTCAGCCCCAGCATTTT
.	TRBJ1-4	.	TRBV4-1	CASSQDLQGINEKLFF	TGCGCCAGCAGCCAAGATCTGCAGGGGATTAATGAAAAACTGTTTTTT
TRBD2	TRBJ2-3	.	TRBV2	CATQRLGLSTDTQYF	TGTGCCACCCAGCGATTGGGACTATCCACAGATACGCAGTATTTT
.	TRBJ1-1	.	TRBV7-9	CASSYIGEAFF	TGTGCCAGCAGCTACATTGGTGAAGCTTTCTTT
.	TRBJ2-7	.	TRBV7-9	CASSRGHEQYF	TGTGCCAGCAGCCGGGGTCACGAGCAGTACTTC
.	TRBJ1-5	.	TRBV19	CASSQGASIQPQHF	TGTGCCAGTAGCCAGGGAGCCTCCATTCAGCCCCAGCATTTT
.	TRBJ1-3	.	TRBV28	CASSKPRGFENTIYF	TGTGCCAGCAGTAAGCCACGGGGTTTTGAAAACACCATATATTTT
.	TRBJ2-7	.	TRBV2	CASRGSYEQYF	TGTGCCAGCCGGGGCTCCTACGAGCAGTACTTC
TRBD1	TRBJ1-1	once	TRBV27	CASSFAGGTEAFF	TGTGCCAGCAGTTTTGCAGGGGGGACTGAAGCTTTCTTT
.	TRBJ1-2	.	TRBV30	CAWRDLRGEIYGYTF	TGTGCCTGGAGAGATCTGAGGGGGGAGATCTATGGCTACACCTTC
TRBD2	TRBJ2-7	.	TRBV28	CASSLPSGRLTTYEQYF	TGTGCCAGCAGTTTACCTTCCGGGAGGTTAACTACCTACGAGCAGTACTTC
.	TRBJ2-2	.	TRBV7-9	CASRGTLNTGELFF	TGTGCCAGCAGGGGGACATTAAACACCGGGGAGCTGTTTTTT
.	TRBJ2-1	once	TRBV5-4	CASKEKFSPYNEQFF	TGTGCCAGCAAGGAGAAGTTTTCCCCTTACAATGAGCAGTTCTTC
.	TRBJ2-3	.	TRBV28	CASSFRGTDTQYF	TGTGCCAGCAGTTTTAGAGGGACAGATACGCAGTATTTT
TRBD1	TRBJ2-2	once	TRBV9	CASSVVGRGPPGELFF	TGTGCCAGCAGCGTAGTAGGCAGGGGGCCCCCCGGGGAGCTGTTTTTT
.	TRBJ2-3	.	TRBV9	CASSVEGVPTDTQYF	TGTGCCAGCAGCGTAGAGGGGGTCCCCACAGATACGCAGTATTTT
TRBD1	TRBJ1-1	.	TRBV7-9	CASSPKGQGNTEAFF	TGTGCCAGCAGCCCCAAGGGACAGGGAAACACTGAAGCTTTCTTT
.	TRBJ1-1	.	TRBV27	CASRERVLGGEAFF	TGTGCCAGCAGGGAAAGGGTACTTGGGGGTGAAGCTTTCTTT
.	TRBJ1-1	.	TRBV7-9	CASSLSGSTEAFF	TGTGCCAGCAGCTTATCAGGGAGCACTGAAGCTTTCTTT
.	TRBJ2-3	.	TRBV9	CASSGPAGTSTDTQYF	TGTGCCAGCAGCGGACCCGCGGGGACCAGCACAGATACGCAGTATTTT
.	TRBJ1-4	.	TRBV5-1	CASRVWGDNEKLFF	TGCGCCAGCAGGGTTTGGGGCGATAATGAAAAACTGTTTTTT
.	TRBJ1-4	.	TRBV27	CASSLSGGDLHEKLFF	TGTGCCAGCAGTTTATCGGGGGGTGATTTGCATGAAAAACTGTTTTTT
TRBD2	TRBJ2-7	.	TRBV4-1	CASSHRLAGGRGEQYF	TGCGCCAGCAGCCACCGACTAGCGGGAGGGCGCGGCGAGCAGTACTTC
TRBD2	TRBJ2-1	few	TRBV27	CASSYQGLYNEQFF	TGTGCCAGCAGTTACCAGGGACTATACAATGAGCAGTTCTTC
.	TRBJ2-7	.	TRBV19	CASSIEGDVTYEQYF	TGTGCCAGTAGTATAGAGGGGGATGTTACCTACGAGCAGTACTTC
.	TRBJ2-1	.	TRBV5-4	CASSPTGRNEQFF	TGTGCCAGCAGCCCGACGGGAAGGAATGAGCAGTTCTTC
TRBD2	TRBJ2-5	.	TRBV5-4	CASSDTGTSAQETQYF	TGTGCCAGCAGCGATACCGGGACTAGCGCTCAAGAGACCCAGTACTTC
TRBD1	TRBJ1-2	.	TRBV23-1	CASVIEQGRRFPGYTF	TGCGCCAGCGTGATAGAACAGGGGAGGAGGTTTCCTGGCTACACCTTC
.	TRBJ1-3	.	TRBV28	CASMGVSGNTIYF	TGTGCCAGCATGGGGGTATCTGGAAACACCATATATTTT
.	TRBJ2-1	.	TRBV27	CASSPGSPYNEQFF	TGTGCCAGCAGTCCCGGGAGTCCCTACAATGAGCAGTTCTTC
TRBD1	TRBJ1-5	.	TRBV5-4	CASSFDRGWPQHF	TGTGCCAGCAGCTTTGACAGGGGATGGCCCCAGCATTTT
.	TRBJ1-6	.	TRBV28	CASSFAGLGSPLHF	TGTGCCAGCAGTTTCGCCGGGTTGGGTTCACCCCTCCACTTT
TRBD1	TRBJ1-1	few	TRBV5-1	CASSLEEGARTEAFF	TGCGCCAGCAGCTTGGAGGAGGGGGCGAGAACTGAAGCTTTCTTT